The 5 T cell receptor beta chains below come from one sample, sequenced in a study of blood T cells in healthy people across ages. Primed by a sample-barcoded 5' primer and a J-beta primer mix, a second PCR proceeded for about 6 to 11 cycles. One entry per CDR3 protein, called by TCRdb with MiXCR from the 5' RACE reads. The sample has more than 1.4 million distinct CDR3 sequences, approximately 38% seen once. What was sequenced was blood. The receptors here all came from a woman aged 18-29 years in good health.

The chain joins TRBV4-1 to TRBJ1-2; TRBD1 matches at 10 bases. CDR3 size: 12 residues. Germline V gives CDR1 MGHRA, CDR2 YSYEKL. The J segment lost 12 bases and the V segment lost 4 bases, leaving 5 bases of the junction unmatched. The CDR3 DNA is TGCGCCAGCAGCCCGGACAGGGGGAGCAACACCTTC. This codes for CASSPDRGSNTF.

This clonotype appeared once. The chain uses TRBV29-1 and TRBJ1-2; no clear D gene. Trimming shortened V by 4 bases and J by 2 bases, and 14 bases separated the two germline ends. The CDR3 is 14 residues long. The V gene's germline CDR1 is SQVTM and CDR2 ANQGSEA. Here the CDR3 DNA reads TGCAGCGTTGGGGAGGTCGGCAGCAACTATGGCTACACCTTC. Translation: CSVGEVGSNYGYTF.

This clonotype came up a few times. The rearrangement joins TRBV29-1 to TRBJ2-3; D is possibly TRBD2 (7 bases). This CDR3 contains 14 residues. The germline V gene encodes CDR1 SQVTM and CDR2 ANQGSEA. V was cut by 4 bases and J by 5 bases, with 16 bases left in between. The CDR3 coding sequence is TGCAGCGTTGGGGGCGGGGGCAGGGGAGATACGCAGTATTTT. This gives the protein CSVGGGGRGDTQYF.

To note about this clonotype: Its ends do not fully match the called genes, so a read error is possible. The chain recombines TRBV28 with TRBJ2-7; 12 positions match TRBD1. The CDR3 totals 14 residues. Germline values: CDR1 MDHEN, CDR2 SYDVKM. For the CDR3, the DNA is TGTGCCGGCAGTTTGGGGACAGGGGGCGCAAAGCAGTACTTC. Translated, it gives CAGSLGTGGAKQYF.

This clonotype has just a few counts. The chain joins TRBV6-4 to TRBJ2-3, with TRBD1 matching over 11 bases. The germline CDR1 and CDR2 sequences are MRHNA and SNTAGT. Trimming took 0 bases from V and 6 from J; bases not matched to a gene: 2. This CDR3 comprises 15 residues. In DNA, the CDR3 is TGTGCCAGCAGTGACTCGGACAGGGGGCGTGATACGCAGTATTTT. It translates to CASSDSDRGRDTQYF.